A single sample is the source of the 15 T cell receptor beta chains below, sequenced in a study of CD8 T cells in Susac syndrome. An amount of RNA that ranged from roughly 0.45 to 1 ug was reverse transcribed with random hexamers. TCRdb recomputed calls from the immunoSEQ multiplex PCR reads with MiXCR, one row per CDR3 protein. The sample yields some 450,000 distinct CDR3 sequences, more than 80% seen once. The sample taken for sequencing was CD8+ T cells from PBMCs. The receptors come from a human donor with multiple sclerosis.

The chain joins TRBV20-1 to TRBJ1-6, with D uncertain. The CDR3 covers 16 residues. Trimming removed 0 bases from V and 0 bases from J, with 9 bases in between. Germline V CDR1 and CDR2: DFQATT, SNEGSKA (reference sequence). The CDR3 region is CSARDYRTSYNSPLHF. CDR3 sequence (DNA): TGCAGTGCTAGAGATTATCGGACCTCCTATAATTCACCCCTCCACTTT.

The gene calls are TRBV11-2 and TRBJ1-1; D is undetermined. CDR3 length equals 13 residues. The V and J ends lost 6 bases and 3 bases respectively, with 11 bases between them. Germline assignment: CDR1 SGHAT and CDR2 FQNNGV. The CDR3 DNA reads as TGTGCCAGCAGACCTAACCCTCACACTGAAGCTTTCTTT. It translates to CASRPNPHTEAFF.

This clonotype was counted once. The chain carries TRBV7-2 and TRBJ1-2; the match to TRBD1 covers 10 bases. The CDR3 consists of 16 residues. After removal of 1 base from V and 5 bases from J, the junction contained 7 bases not matched to a gene. Per the germline V gene, CDR1 is SGHTA and CDR2 is FQGNSA. The CDR3 spells CASSLDPGQGPYGYTF. The CDR3 nucleotides are TGTGCCAGCAGCTTAGATCCGGGACAGGGGCCGTATGGCTACACCTTC.

The chain recombines TRBV5-4 with TRBJ2-7; the match to TRBD2 covers 11 bases. V gave up 7 bases and J gave up 5 bases; unmatched junction bases: 8. CDR1 is SGHNT, CDR2 YYREEE, per germline (reference sequence). The CDR3 length is 14 residues. The CDR3 DNA follows: TGTGCCAGCGGTACTAGCGGGGGTGGCGACGAGCAGTACTTC. Encoded protein: CASGTSGGGDEQYF. The full variable domain, in which reference TRBV5-4 and TRBJ2-7 provide the parts outside the CDR3, is ETGVTQSPTHLIKTRGQQVTLRCSSQSGHNTVSWYQQALGQGPQFIFQYYREEENGRGNFPPRFSGLQFPNYSSELNVNALELDDSALYLCASGTSGGGDEQYFGPGTRLTVT.

The V call is TRBV4-1, the J call TRBJ1-5; no clear D gene. This CDR3 is 15 amino acids long. CDR1 is MGHRA and CDR2 is YSYEKL in the germline V gene. Trimming removed 1 base at V and 0 bases at J, with 7 bases between. The CDR3 reads CASSQVEGSNQPQHF. The CDR3 DNA reads TGCGCCAGCAGCCAAGTTGAAGGTAGCAATCAGCCCCAGCATTTT.

V is TRBV30 and J is TRBJ1-2; 8 bases agree with TRBD1. This CDR3 is built from 14 residues. CDR1 is GTSNPN, CDR2 SVGIG, per germline (reference sequence). The ends lost 2 bases at V and 5 bases at J; junction bases unmatched: 7. The CDR3 coding sequence is TGTGCCTGGAGTTGGACAGGGTCAGGGTATGGCTACACCTTC. It yields the protein CAWSWTGSGYGYTF. Full variable domain (remainder filled in from reference TRBV30 and TRBJ1-2): SQTIHQWPATLVQPVGSPLSLECTVEGTSNPNLYWYRQAAGRGLQLLFYSVGIGQISSEVPQNLSASRPQDRQFILSSKKLLLSDSGFYLCAWSWTGSGYGYTFGSGTRLTVV.

The chain carries TRBV27 and TRBJ2-7, with 8 bases identical to TRBD2. V dropped 0 bases and J dropped 5; count of bases not matched to a gene: 6. CDR3 length equals 15 residues. Germline lookup yields CDR1 MNHEY and CDR2 SMNVEV (reference sequence). This CDR3 is CASSLSGGGGNEQYF. CDR3 DNA sequence: TGTGCCAGCAGTTTATCCGGGGGGGGTGGAAACGAGCAGTACTTC.

The chain links TRBV27 to TRBJ2-1, with D unresolved. This CDR3 has 15 residues. CDR1 and CDR2 (germline): MNHEY, SMNVEV (reference sequence). V lost 6 bases and J 4 bases, leaving 16 bases between the germline ends. DNA of the CDR3: TGTGCCAGCAGGCCCCTAGGCACGTCATACAATGAGCAGTTCTTC. Amino acid sequence: CASRPLGTSYNEQFF.

The rearrangement uses TRBV30 and TRBJ2-3; the D gene is possibly TRBD1 (6 bases). Trimming left V 0 bases short and J 9 bases short, with 22 bases between. Germline-derived CDR1 and CDR2 are GTSNPN and SVGIG (reference sequence). There are 16 residues in the CDR3. The CDR3 DNA follows: TGTGCCTGGAGTGTTATGGACAGCTACCCACTTGGGACGCAGTATTTT. Protein: CAWSVMDSYPLGTQYF.

The chain is built from TRBV27 and TRBJ1-5, with unresolved D. In germline, CDR1 is MNHEY, CDR2 SMNVEV (reference sequence). This CDR3 region has 14 residues. Trimming took 6 bases from V and 7 from J, leaving 16 bases between them. The CDR3: CASSPAWGVQPQHF. The CDR3 DNA sequence: TGTGCCAGCAGCCCGGCCTGGGGTGTGCAGCCCCAGCATTTT.

The CDR3 DNA reads as TGTGCCAGCAGTTTTTTCTTCGCGGGAAGGGAGAGCTACGAGCAGTACTTC. Translated, it gives CASSFFFAGRESYEQYF. J is TRBJ2-7 and V is TRBV12-3 or TRBV12-4, with D maybe TRBD2 (6 bases). This CDR3 comprises 17 residues. With 3 bases removed from V and 3 bases from J, the gap between germline ends came to 21 bases.

The rearrangement joins TRBV20-1 to TRBJ2-3, with 10 bases matching TRBD2. The J segment lost 0 bases and the V segment lost 3 bases, leaving 9 bases of the junction unmatched. The CDR3 totals 17 residues. The germline gives CDR1 DFQATT, CDR2 SNEGSKA (reference sequence). The CDR3, as DNA: TGCAGTGCTAGGGGACTAGCGCAACCTGAAAGCACAGATACGCAGTATTTT. This translates into CSARGLAQPESTDTQYF.

V is TRBV6-5 and J is TRBJ1-2; TRBD1 aligns across 7 bases. This CDR3 contains 15 residues. Germline V lookup: CDR1 MNHEY, CDR2 SVGAGI. Trimming removed 4 bases from V and 6 bases from J; junction bases left unmatched: 11. CDR3: CASSFRGQLSDGYTF. For the CDR3, the DNA is TGTGCCAGCAGTTTCCGGGGACAGTTATCGGATGGCTACACCTTC.

The genes are TRBV19 and TRBJ2-3; the D is unclear. CDR3 size: 13 residues. Trimming shortened V by 8 bases and J by 2 bases, and 11 bases separated the two germline ends. The germline CDR1 and CDR2 sequences are LNHDA and SQIVND (reference sequence). CDR3 amino acids: CASAGYLTDTQYF. The CDR3 DNA is TGTGCCAGTGCAGGATACCTCACAGATACGCAGTATTTT.

This chain links TRBV27 with TRBJ1-4, with 8 nucleotides matching TRBD1. Germline trimming cut 0 bases from V and 0 bases from J; bases unmatched to any gene: 6. Germline lookup yields CDR1 MNHEY and CDR2 SMNVEV (reference sequence). This CDR3 comprises 18 residues. The CDR3 is CASSLSGQGPTTNEKLFF. The CDR3 region has the DNA TGTGCCAGCAGTTTATCTGGACAGGGACCAACAACTAATGAAAAACTGTTTTTT.